This T cell receptor (beta chain) was found in a study of shared T cell receptors in the human thymus. Data came from immunoSEQ multiplex PCR; TCRdb stores just in-frame clones and leaves some out. The repertoire includes about 730,000 clones, over 75% of them detected once, and roughly 0.01% sits in the top ten. This sample was also put to use in a study of human thymus T cells. That work adds: All donors were healthy Finnish infants who were undergoing corrective surgery to treat congenital heart defects. Corrective cardiac operations yielded the resected thymus tissue. Thymic and blood repertoires showed apparently biased V and J gene usage. In unrelated individuals, thymic repertoires overlapped highly, according to related research.

Material: thymocytes. This clonotype originated in a girl under three years old with a congenital heart defect.

The CDR3 region has the DNA TGCGCCAGCACCAGCAGGACAGGGGTGAACACTGAAGCTTTCTTT. It translates to CASTSRTGVNTEAFF. V usage is TRBV5-1 and J usage is TRBJ1-1, with 9 bases matching TRBD1. Per germline, CDR1 SGHRS and CDR2 YFSETQ. This CDR3 region has 15 residues. The V and J ends lost 6 bases and 0 bases, in that order; junction bases with no gene match: 6.